The text below deals with one T cell receptor (beta chain). This entry comes from a study of cytomegalovirus exposure and HLA in healthy donors. The PCR employed 60 Vbeta primers together with 13 Jbeta primers. TCRdb's copy holds only in-frame clones and misses some; the assay was immunoSEQ multiplex PCR. The profile shows around 120,000 clones, more than 60% of them singletons. Germline V lookup: CDR1 SGHRS, CDR2 YFSETQ. CDR3 length: 15 amino acids. The junction had 6 bases not matched to a gene; V was cut back by 0 bases and J by 4 bases. V and J are TRBV5-1 and TRBJ2-7; 8 bases are shared with TRBD2. The sequenced sample was PBMCs. The source of this sequence is a man younger than 45 in good health and CMV-seronegative. The CDR3 region is CASSLAGGLGYEQYF. The CDR3 DNA follows: TGCGCCAGCAGCTTGGCCGGGGGACTAGGTTACGAGCAGTACTTC.